The next 10 T cell receptor gamma chains were all read from a single sample in a study of γδ T cells in repeated Plasmodium falciparum infection. Bulk repertoires came from Vgamma9/Vdelta2+ or Vdelta2-negative gammadelta T cells flow-sorted from PBMC. TCRdb re-called the multiplex PCR reads with CATT. The table includes about 30,000 gamma-chain clones, more than 1.4% detected once. The sequencing input was gamma-delta T cells from blood. The receptor source for this set is a pool of human donors (malaria-infected and uninfected, not separated).

This clone was counted many times. TCRdb's protein for this DNA is that of a much larger clone and differs from the translation at residue 15, likely a read error; the protein shown is the DNA translation. The V gene is TRGV9, the J gene TRGJP. Assignment of the J gene here rests on matching the DNA to germline, because TCRdb gives none. Germline V lookup: CDR1 GITISATS, CDR2 ISYDGTV (reference sequence). This CDR3 comprises 18 residues. The CDR3 sequence: CALWEVGTQELGKKTKVF. The CDR3 DNA is TGTGCCTTGTGGGAGGTGGGTACGCAAGAGTTGGGCAAAAAAACCAAGGTATTT.

A word on this clone: The limits of the CDR3 on the DNA are not certain, so only TCRdb's listed CDR3 is given. The V segment is TRGV9, and no J call was made. CDR1 is GITISATS and CDR2 is ISYDGTV in the germline V gene (reference sequence). The CDR3 is 27 amino acids in total, end residues counted. The CDR3 region is CSGTGHSYLLLCLVGVTRVGQKKIKVF.

This clone turned up a few times. The TCRdb protein comes from a much larger clone and disagrees with this DNA's translation at residue 3, likely due to a read error; the protein given here is derived from the DNA. V and J are TRGV4 and TRGJ1 or TRGJ2. Assignment of the J gene here rests on matching the DNA to germline, because TCRdb gives none. The germline V gene has CDR1 EGSTGY and CDR2 YDSYTSSV. This CDR3 comprises 14 residues. The CDR3 reads CAAWDGPLGYKKLF. The CDR3, as DNA: TGTGCCGCCTGGGATGGGCCTCTAGGTTATAAGAAACTCTTT.

This clone was recorded many times. This DNA's translation and the protein TCRdb lists, from a much larger clone, do not match at residue 2, likely due to a read error; the protein shown is translated from the DNA. The gene calls are TRGV9 and TRGJ1 or TRGJ2. Germline V gene data show CDR1 as GITISATS and CDR2 as ISYDGTV (reference sequence). The CDR3 consists of 14 residues. The CDR3 is CTLWEVPNYYKKLF. Written as DNA, the CDR3 is TGTACCTTGTGGGAGGTGCCGAATTATTATAAGAAACTCTTT.

About this clone: TCRdb's protein for this DNA is that of a much larger clone and differs from the translation at residue 5, likely a read error; the protein shown is the DNA translation. The chain is built from TRGV9 and TRGJ1 or TRGJ2. The J gene is not listed in TCRdb, so it was assigned here from a DNA match to germline. Germline lookup yields CDR1 GITISATS and CDR2 ISYDGTV (reference sequence). The V and J ends lost 6 bases and 3 bases, in that order; junction bases with no gene match: 8. The CDR3 is 13 amino acids. CDR3 loop: CALWNSAYYKKLF. CDR3 coding DNA: TGTGCCTTGTGGAACTCGGCTTATTATAAGAAACTCTTT.

For this clone: The protein recorded in TCRdb matches a much larger clone and deviates from this DNA's translation at residue 6, suggesting a read error; the protein here is obtained by translating the DNA. V and J are TRGV9 and TRGJ1 or TRGJ2. The J gene is not listed in TCRdb, so it was assigned here from a DNA match to germline. CDR1 GITISATS and CDR2 ISYDGTV come from the germline V gene (reference sequence). V lost 2 bases, J lost 9 bases, and 13 bases stayed unmatched. The CDR3 covers 14 residues. CDR3 coding DNA: TGTGCCTTGTGGGAGGCGCATAATAGTACTAAGAAACTCTTT. Amino acid sequence: CALWEAHNSTKKLF.

This clone was seen many times. J is TRGJ1 or TRGJ2 and V is TRGV4. TCRdb is silent on the J gene; assignment here came from matching the DNA to germline. The CDR3 is 12 amino acids. CDR1 EGSTGY and CDR2 YDSYTSSV come from the germline V gene. The V and J ends lost 0 bases and 11 bases, in that order; junction bases with no gene match: 7. The CDR3 is CATWDGPFEKLF. CDR3 in DNA: TGTGCCACCTGGGATGGGCCTTTTGAGAAACTCTTT.

This clone was seen at least ten times. V and J are TRGV3 and TRGJ1 or TRGJ2. Germline V gene sequence: CDR1 VTNTFY, CDR2 YDVSTARD (reference sequence). The CDR3 is 15 amino acids. J lost 4 bases, V lost 0 bases, and 9 bases had no gene match. CDR3 DNA sequence: TGTGCCACCTGGGACAGGCCTGTGGGGTATTATAAGAAACTCTTT. Its protein product is CATWDRPVGYYKKLF.

There are a few counts of this clone. A far larger clone is a single base away, which makes a read error likely. The rearrangement joins TRGV4 to TRGJ1 or TRGJ2. Matching the DNA to germline supplied the J gene, which TCRdb does not give. CDR3 length equals 12 residues. V lost 0 bases to trimming and J lost 10 bases; unmatched junction nucleotides: 6. Germline lookup yields CDR1 EGSTGY and CDR2 YDSYTSSV. CDR3 protein: CATWDGTRKKLF. The CDR3 DNA is TGTGCCACCTGGGATGGGACAAGGAAGAAACTCTTT.

This clone showed up many times. Just one base apart from a much larger clone, this may be a read error. J is TRGJ1 or TRGJ2 and V is TRGV8. The CDR3 runs 13 residues. CDR1 and CDR2 from the germline V gene are VENAVY and YDSYNSRV. The V segment lost 3 bases and the J segment 5 bases; nucleotides outside the gene matches: 7. DNA of the CDR3: TGTGCCACCTGGGATGATCAGGATTATAAGAAACTCTTT. This translates into CATWDDQDYKKLF.